Each of the 14 T cell receptor beta chains below was sequenced from the same sample in a study of cytotoxic CD8 clonotypes in ibrutinib-treated CLL. The repertoire was sequenced with immunoSEQ multiplex PCR; TCRdb's copy has only in-frame clones and lacks some. The repertoire holds 150,000 to 200,000 clones, more than 80% seen once, with over 4.5% in the top ten. The specimen comprised PBMCs, sampled after 24 months of ibrutinib treatment. These receptors came from a human donor with chronic lymphocytic leukemia.

The V gene is TRBV7-9, the J gene TRBJ1-3, with TRBD1 identical over 7 bases. Germline trimming cut 2 bases from V and 4 bases from J; bases unmatched to any gene: 2. CDR3 size: 14 residues. Germline CDR1 SEHNR, CDR2 FQNEAQ (reference sequence). The CDR3 nucleotides are TGTGCCAGCAGCTTAAGGGGGCTCGGAAACACCATATATTTT. Translation gives CASSLRGLGNTIYF.

J is TRBJ2-4 and V is TRBV7-2; tentatively, D is TRBD1 (6 bases). V shed 3 bases and J shed 2 bases, with 11 bases lying between them. CDR1 and CDR2 from the germline V gene are SGHTA and FQGNSA. The CDR3 is 15 residues long. The CDR3: CASSFPQGSKNIQYF. The CDR3 coding sequence is TGTGCCAGCAGCTTTCCCCAGGGGTCCAAAAACATTCAGTACTTC.

This clone was picked up a small number of times. The chain joins TRBV28 to TRBJ1-2; 9 bases match TRBD1. The germline V gene encodes CDR1 MDHEN and CDR2 SYDVKM. This CDR3 region has 17 residues. V trimming: 5 bases; J trimming: 1 base; junction bases outside the gene matches: 11. CDR3 residues: CASSPGTGYSINYGYTF. CDR3 bases: TGTGCCAGCAGTCCAGGGACAGGGTATAGTATTAACTATGGCTACACCTTC.

Here the CDR3 DNA reads TGTGCCAGCAGTTTTTACAGGGGAGACGACTATGGCTACACCTTC. Protein product: CASSFYRGDDYGYTF. This rearrangement joins TRBV28 to TRBJ1-2; TRBD1 matches 7 bases. V gave up 3 bases and J gave up 3 bases; unmatched junction bases: 7. CDR1 and CDR2 (germline): MDHEN, SYDVKM. This CDR3 is 15 amino acids long.

This clone appeared a few times. J is TRBJ1-5 and V is TRBV5-6, with TRBD1 as a possible D gene (6 bases). The CDR3 is made up of 15 amino acids. The V and J ends lost 6 bases and 6 bases respectively, with 19 bases between them. Germline assignment: CDR1 SGHDT and CDR2 YYEEEE. DNA for the CDR3: TGTGCCAGCACCTCTCGGGGGGGGCTCGGTCAGCCCCAGCATTTT. Its protein product is CASTSRGGLGQPQHF.

Regarding this clone: Just one base apart from a much larger clone, this may be a read error. This chain links TRBV4-2 with TRBJ2-7; 11 bases line up with TRBD2. Germline lookup yields CDR1 LGHNA and CDR2 YNFKEQ. V trimming: 4 bases; J trimming: 9 bases; junction bases outside the gene matches: 11. The CDR3 is made up of 15 amino acids. CDR3 region: CASSLRTSGRGGQYF. In DNA form, the CDR3 reads TGTGCCAGCAGCCTCCGGACTAGCGGGCGTGGCGGGCAGTACTTC.

The chain recombines TRBV7-8 with TRBJ1-2; no clear D. V lost 5 bases and J lost 0, with 13 bases in between. Germline CDR1 is SGHVS and CDR2 is FQNEAQ. This CDR3 spans 15 amino acids. The CDR3 DNA reads TGTGCCAGCAGCCTCAGGATCGACACTAACTATGGCTACACCTTC. This codes for CASSLRIDTNYGYTF.

The chain recombines TRBV18 with TRBJ2-3, with TRBD1 matching 7 bases. V dropped 6 bases and J dropped 2; count of bases not matched to a gene: 8. The CDR3 length is 15 residues. Germline CDR1 reads KGHSH; CDR2 reads LQKENI. CDR3 sequence: CASSPQTGYTDTQYF. The CDR3 DNA sequence: TGTGCCAGCTCTCCCCAGACAGGGTACACAGATACGCAGTATTTT.

This chain joins TRBV15 and TRBJ1-5; the D is unclear. From germline, CDR1 is LNHNV and CDR2 YYDKDF (reference sequence). Trimming pared 0 bases from V and 7 bases from J, leaving 7 bases between. This CDR3 spans 13 amino acids. The CDR3 is CATSREPGQPQHF. In DNA, the CDR3 is TGTGCCACCAGCAGAGAACCCGGACAGCCCCAGCATTTT.

This clone has only one observation. This chain links TRBV10-3 with TRBJ2-7, with TRBD2 identical over 14 bases. V trimming: 8 bases; J trimming: 5 bases; junction bases outside the gene matches: 5. Germline lookup yields CDR1 ENHRY and CDR2 SYGVKD. The CDR3 loop spans 14 amino acids. The CDR3 sequence: CAIGGTSGSDEQYF. As DNA, the CDR3 is TGTGCCATCGGGGGGACTAGCGGGAGCGACGAGCAGTACTTC.

The genes are TRBV4-2 and TRBJ1-2, with 11 nucleotides matching TRBD1. The CDR3 contains 15 residues. V dropped 5 bases and J dropped 6; count of bases not matched to a gene: 8. The germline V gene encodes CDR1 LGHNA and CDR2 YNFKEQ. CDR3 coding DNA: TGTGCCAGCAGCGCGCGGGACAGGGGGAAAGATGGCTACACCTTC. Amino acid sequence: CASSARDRGKDGYTF.

The genes are TRBV5-1 and TRBJ1-1; 7 positions match TRBD1. V trimming: 5 bases; J trimming: 4 bases; junction bases outside the gene matches: 8. The CDR3 runs 14 residues. From germline, CDR1 is SGHRS and CDR2 YFSETQ. In nucleotides, the CDR3 is TGCGCCAGCAGGACCTCGACAGGGCCCACTGAAGCTTTCTTT. It yields the protein CASRTSTGPTEAFF.

This clone was seen just once. The chain has TRBV2 and TRBJ1-1; D is unclear. The CDR3 contains 13 residues. The germline CDR1 and CDR2 sequences are SNHLY and FYNNEI. Deletions cut 5 bases from V and 0 bases from J, with 7 bases between. Written as DNA, the CDR3 is TGTGCCAGCAGTCAAGAGATGAACACTGAAGCTTTCTTT. Translating it yields CASSQEMNTEAFF.

The chain combines TRBV6-5 with TRBJ1-1; maybe TRBD1 (5 bases). This CDR3 comprises 16 residues. V was pared by 0 bases and J by 10 bases, with 21 bases between. Germline assignment: CDR1 MNHEY and CDR2 SVGAGI. The CDR3 here is CASSYSKVGQGGVAFF. The DNA of the CDR3 is TGTGCCAGCAGTTACTCGAAGGTTGGGCAGGGAGGCGTAGCTTTCTTT.